The present T cell receptor (beta chain) was sequenced within a study of molecular identifiers for immune sequencing clone quantification. Study outcomes and limitations: Jurkat TCR RNA from one cell was spiked into about a million naive cells, and it was reportedly detectable there. Barcode collisions between identical TCR molecules could shrink estimates of highly expanded clone sizes.

Bulk TCR library preparation followed previously described methods with listed TCR primers. TCRdb passed the PCR reads through MiXCR, listing each CDR3 protein once. The sample contains over 600,000 distinct CDR3 sequences, 15% to 20% of which appear only once. The V segment lost 3 bases and the J segment 5 bases; nucleotides outside the gene matches: 9. The CDR3 contains 15 residues. Germline values: CDR1 LGHNA, CDR2 YSLEER. Sorted naive CD8 T cells, roughly 19,000 to 1,100,000, were sequenced from 10%, 30% or 50% RNA. This clonotype occurred many times. Its specificity is not known. The specimen sequenced was naive CD8+ T cells from blood, with Jurkat cell RNA spiked in. This sample's subset: FACS-sorted CD8+CD4-CCR7+CD45RA+ naive T cells. The TCR originated in a human donor in good health. Some libraries in this study had Jurkat cell RNA spiked in. The rearrangement joins TRBV4-3 to TRBJ2-7, with 8 bases aligning to TRBD1. The CDR3 nucleotides read TGCGCCAGCAGCCAGTCCAGGGGGCACTACAACGAGCAGTACTTC. Its protein product is CASSQSRGHYNEQYF.